The clone carrying this T cell receptor beta chain was seen a few times. Its specificity is unknown. The sample originates from a study of CD8 T cells in ankylosing spondylitis. The TCR beta libraries were generated through quantitative 5'-RACE incorporating molecular barcodes. TCRdb itself ran the 5' RACE reads through MiXCR, one entry per CDR3 protein. The data show hundreds of thousands of distinct CDR3 sequences, 26% seen once. V gave up 0 bases and J gave up 2 bases, with 11 bases separating them. CDR3 length: 16 residues. Germline V CDR1 and CDR2: SGHRS, YFSETQ. Broader study findings: Disease-linked clones were found to be CD8+ and relatively rare in peripheral blood. Before this, some motif variants had been reported in reactive arthritis synovial fluid and blood. Characteristic, it appeared, of ankylosing spondylitis blood was a TCR beta motif of eight or nine highly homologous variants.

This clonotype originated in a male donor with ankylosing spondylitis. Source material: blood, either unsorted or a sorted T cell fraction (not recorded which). The chain couples TRBV5-1 to TRBJ2-2; D might be TRBD1 (6 bases). The CDR3 loop reads CASSLEGQPNTGELFF. DNA of the CDR3: TGCGCCAGCAGCTTGGAAGGACAGCCTAACACCGGGGAGCTGTTTTTT.